This TCR beta chain was observed in a study of shared clonotypes between healthy human individuals. Points from the study as a whole: Deeper or shallower sequencing was expected to change how clonotypes are shared among donors.

A word on this clone: Antigen specificity is unknown.

The CDR3 has 15 amino acids. Per germline, CDR1 SGHRS and CDR2 YFSETQ. The V gene lost 4 bases and the J gene lost 6 bases, with 19 bases spanning the gap. CD45RO negativity and positive selection for CCR7 defined naive CD8 cells, a population that excluded terminally differentiated effector memory CD45RA+ cells. Clones were read by immunoSEQ multiplex PCR, and TCRdb kept only the in-frame ones, dropping some. The top ten clones hold about 1.1% of a sample with millions of clones, about 94% of them seen once. The receptor was isolated from a man between 18 and 29 years old in good health. The chain couples TRBV5-1 to TRBJ1-2; D possibly corresponds to TRBD1 (5 bases). Material for sequencing was naive CD8+ T cells sorted from blood. The CDR3 sequence: CASSLYGPGGDGYTF. The CDR3, as DNA: TGCGCCAGCAGCCTATACGGACCGGGAGGGGATGGCTACACCTTC.